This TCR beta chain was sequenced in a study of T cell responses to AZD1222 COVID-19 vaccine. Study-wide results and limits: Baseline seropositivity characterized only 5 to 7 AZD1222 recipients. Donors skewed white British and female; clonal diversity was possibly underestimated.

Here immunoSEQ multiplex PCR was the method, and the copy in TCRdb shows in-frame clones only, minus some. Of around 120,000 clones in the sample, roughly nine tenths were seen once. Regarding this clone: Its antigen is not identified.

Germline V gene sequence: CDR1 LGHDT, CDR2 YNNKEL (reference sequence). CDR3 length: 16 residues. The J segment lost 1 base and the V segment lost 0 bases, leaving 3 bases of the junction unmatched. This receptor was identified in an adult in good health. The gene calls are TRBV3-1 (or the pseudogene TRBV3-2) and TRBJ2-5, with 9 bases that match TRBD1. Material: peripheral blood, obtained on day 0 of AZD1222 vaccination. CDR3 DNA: TGTGCCAGCAGCCAAGATGGGACAGGGAGCCAAGAGACCCAGTACTTC. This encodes CASSQDGTGSQETQYF.